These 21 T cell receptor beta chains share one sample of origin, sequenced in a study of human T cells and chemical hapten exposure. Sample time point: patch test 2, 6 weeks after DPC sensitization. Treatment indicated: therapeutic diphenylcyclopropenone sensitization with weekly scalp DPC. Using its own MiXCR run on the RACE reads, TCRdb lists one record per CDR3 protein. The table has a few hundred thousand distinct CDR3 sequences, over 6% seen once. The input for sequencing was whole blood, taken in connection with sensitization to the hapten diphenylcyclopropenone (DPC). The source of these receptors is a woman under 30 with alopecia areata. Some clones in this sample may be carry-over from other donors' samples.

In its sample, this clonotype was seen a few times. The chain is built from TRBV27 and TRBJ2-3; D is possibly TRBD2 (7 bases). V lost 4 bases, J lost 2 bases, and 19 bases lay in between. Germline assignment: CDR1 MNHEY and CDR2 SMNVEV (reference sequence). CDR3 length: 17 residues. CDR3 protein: CASSSLSAGASTDTQYF. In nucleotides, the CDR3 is TGTGCCAGCAGTTCCCTTTCCGCGGGGGCCTCCACAGATACGCAGTATTTT.

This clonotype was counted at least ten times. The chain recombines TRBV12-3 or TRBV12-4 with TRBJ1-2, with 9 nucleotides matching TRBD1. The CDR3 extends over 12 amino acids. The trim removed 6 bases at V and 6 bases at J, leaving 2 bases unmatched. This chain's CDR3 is CASRGQGDGYTF. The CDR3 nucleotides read TGTGCCAGCAGGGGACAGGGAGATGGCTACACCTTC.

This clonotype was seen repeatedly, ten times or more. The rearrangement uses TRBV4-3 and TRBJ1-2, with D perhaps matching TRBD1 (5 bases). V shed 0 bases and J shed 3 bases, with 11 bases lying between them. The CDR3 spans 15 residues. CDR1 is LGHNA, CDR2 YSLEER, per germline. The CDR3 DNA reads TGCGCCAGCAGCCAAGATTCCAGCAGGGACTATGGCTACACCTTC. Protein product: CASSQDSSRDYGYTF.

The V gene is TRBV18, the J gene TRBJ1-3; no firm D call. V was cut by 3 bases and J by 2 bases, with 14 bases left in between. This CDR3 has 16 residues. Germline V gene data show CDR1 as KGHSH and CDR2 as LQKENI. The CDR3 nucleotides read TGTGCCAGCTCACCCCCTGCCAGCGGAGCTGGAAACACCATATATTTT. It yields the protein CASSPPASGAGNTIYF.

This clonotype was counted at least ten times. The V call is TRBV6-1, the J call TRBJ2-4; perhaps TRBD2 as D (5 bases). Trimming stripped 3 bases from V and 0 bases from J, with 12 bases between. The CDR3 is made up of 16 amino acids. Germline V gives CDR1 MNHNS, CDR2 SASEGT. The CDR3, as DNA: TGTGCCAGCAGTGAGTGGGGAGCTTTAGCCAAAAACATTCAGTACTTC. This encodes CASSEWGALAKNIQYF.

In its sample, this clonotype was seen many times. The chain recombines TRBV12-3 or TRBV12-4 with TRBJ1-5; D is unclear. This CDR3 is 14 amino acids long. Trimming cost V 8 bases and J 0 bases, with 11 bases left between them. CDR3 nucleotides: TGTGCCAGCTCGGCCGGGAATAGCAATCAGCCCCAGCATTTT. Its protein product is CASSAGNSNQPQHF.

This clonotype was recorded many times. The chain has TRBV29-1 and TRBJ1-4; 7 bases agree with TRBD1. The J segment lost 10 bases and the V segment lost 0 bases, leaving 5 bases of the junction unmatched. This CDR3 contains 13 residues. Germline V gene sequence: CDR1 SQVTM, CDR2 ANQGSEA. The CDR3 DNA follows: TGCAGCGTTGAAGACAGGGGGTCGAGAAAACTGTTTTTT. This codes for CSVEDRGSRKLFF. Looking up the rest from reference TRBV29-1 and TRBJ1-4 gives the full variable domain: SAVISQKPSRDICQRGTSLTIQCQVDSQVTMMFWYRQQPGQSLTLIATANQGSEATYESGFVIDKFPISRPNLTFSTLTVSNMSPEDSSIYLCSVEDRGSRKLFFGSGTQLSVL.

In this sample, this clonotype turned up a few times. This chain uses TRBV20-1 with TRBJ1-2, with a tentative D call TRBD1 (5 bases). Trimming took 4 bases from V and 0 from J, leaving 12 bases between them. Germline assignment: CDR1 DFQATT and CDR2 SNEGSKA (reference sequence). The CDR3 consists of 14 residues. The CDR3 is CSATRDPANYGYTF. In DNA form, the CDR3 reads TGCAGTGCTACACGGGACCCTGCTAACTATGGCTACACCTTC.

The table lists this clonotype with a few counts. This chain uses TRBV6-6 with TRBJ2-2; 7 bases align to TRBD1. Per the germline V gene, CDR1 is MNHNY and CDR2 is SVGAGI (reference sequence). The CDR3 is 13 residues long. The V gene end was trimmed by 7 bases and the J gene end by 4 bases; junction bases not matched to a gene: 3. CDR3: CASTNRGTGELFF. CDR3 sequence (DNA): TGTGCCAGCACAAACAGGGGCACCGGGGAGCTGTTTTTT.

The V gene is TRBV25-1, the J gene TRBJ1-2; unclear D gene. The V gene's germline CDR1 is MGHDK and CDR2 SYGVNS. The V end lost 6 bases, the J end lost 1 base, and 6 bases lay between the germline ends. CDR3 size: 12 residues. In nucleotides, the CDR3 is TGTGCCAGCAGGGGGAATAACTATGGCTACACCTTC. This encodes CASRGNNYGYTF.

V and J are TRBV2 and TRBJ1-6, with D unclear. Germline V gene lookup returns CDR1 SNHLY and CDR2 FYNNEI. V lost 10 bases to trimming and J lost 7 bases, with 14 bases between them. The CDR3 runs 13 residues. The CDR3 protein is CATGRERNSPLHF. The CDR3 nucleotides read TGTGCCACCGGGAGGGAGAGGAATTCACCCCTCCACTTT.

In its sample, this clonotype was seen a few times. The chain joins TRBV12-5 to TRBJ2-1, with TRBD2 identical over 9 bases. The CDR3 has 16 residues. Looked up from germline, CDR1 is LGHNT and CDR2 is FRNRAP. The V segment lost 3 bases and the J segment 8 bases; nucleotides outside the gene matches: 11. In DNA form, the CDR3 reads TGTGCTAGTGGTTTACGGGGAAGCGGGGGGCGCCATGAGCAGTTCTTC. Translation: CASGLRGSGGRHEQFF. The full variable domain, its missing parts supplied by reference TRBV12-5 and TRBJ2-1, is DARVTQTPRHKVTEMGQEVTMRCQPILGHNTVFWYRQTMMQGLELLAYFRNRAPLDDSGMPKDRFSAEMPDATLATLKIQPSEPRDSAVYFCASGLRGSGGRHEQFFGPGTRLTVL.

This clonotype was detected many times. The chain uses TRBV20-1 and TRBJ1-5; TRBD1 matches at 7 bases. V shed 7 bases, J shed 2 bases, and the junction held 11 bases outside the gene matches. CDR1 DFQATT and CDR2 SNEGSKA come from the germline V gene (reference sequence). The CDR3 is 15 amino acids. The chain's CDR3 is CSVFSGGRGNQPQHF. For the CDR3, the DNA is TGCAGTGTCTTTTCAGGGGGTCGGGGCAATCAGCCCCAGCATTTT.

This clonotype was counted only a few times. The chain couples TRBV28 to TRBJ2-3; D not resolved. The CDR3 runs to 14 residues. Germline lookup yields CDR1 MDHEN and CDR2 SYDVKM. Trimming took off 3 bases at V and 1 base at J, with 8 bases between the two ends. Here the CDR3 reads CASSFLMRTDTQYF. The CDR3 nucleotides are TGTGCCAGCAGTTTCTTAATGCGCACAGATACGCAGTATTTT.

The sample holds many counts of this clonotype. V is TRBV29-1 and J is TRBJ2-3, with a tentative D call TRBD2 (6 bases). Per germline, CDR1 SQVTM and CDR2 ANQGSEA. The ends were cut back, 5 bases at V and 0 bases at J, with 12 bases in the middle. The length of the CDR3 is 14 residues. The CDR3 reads CSVQSGGSTDTQYF. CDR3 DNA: TGCAGCGTTCAGTCCGGGGGTAGCACAGATACGCAGTATTTT.

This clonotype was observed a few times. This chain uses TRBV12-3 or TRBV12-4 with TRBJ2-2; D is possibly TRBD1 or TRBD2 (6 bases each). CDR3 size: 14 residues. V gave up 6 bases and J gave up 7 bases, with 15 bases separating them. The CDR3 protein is CASSPEGGGGELFF. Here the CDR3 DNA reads TGTGCCAGCAGCCCCGAAGGGGGAGGCGGGGAGCTGTTTTTT.

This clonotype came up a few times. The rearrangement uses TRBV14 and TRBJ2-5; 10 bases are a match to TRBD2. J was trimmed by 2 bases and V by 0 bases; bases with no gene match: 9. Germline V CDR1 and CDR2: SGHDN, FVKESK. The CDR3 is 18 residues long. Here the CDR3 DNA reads TGTGCCAGCAGCCAAGATTCGCCTGGACTAGCGGCTCAAGAGACCCAGTACTTC. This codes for CASSQDSPGLAAQETQYF.

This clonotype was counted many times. The CDR3 DNA sequence: TGTGCCAGTCATAAGACAGGGCCCTACGAGCAGTACTTC. This gives the protein CASHKTGPYEQYF. The gene calls are TRBV27 and TRBJ2-7; 7 nucleotides line up with TRBD1. Per the germline V gene, CDR1 is MNHEY and CDR2 is SMNVEV (reference sequence). The junction had 7 bases not matched to a gene; V was cut back by 9 bases and J by 2 bases. This CDR3 is built from 13 residues.

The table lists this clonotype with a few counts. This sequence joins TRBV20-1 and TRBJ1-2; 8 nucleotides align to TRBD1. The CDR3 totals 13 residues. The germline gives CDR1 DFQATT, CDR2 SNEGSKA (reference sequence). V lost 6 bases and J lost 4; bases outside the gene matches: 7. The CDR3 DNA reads TGCAGTGCCCAGGACAGGGAGCGCTATGGCTACACCTTC. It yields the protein CSAQDRERYGYTF.

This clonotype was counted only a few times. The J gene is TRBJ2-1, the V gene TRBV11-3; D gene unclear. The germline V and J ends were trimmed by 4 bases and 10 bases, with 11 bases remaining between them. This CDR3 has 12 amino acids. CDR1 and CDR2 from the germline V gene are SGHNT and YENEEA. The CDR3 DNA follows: TGTGCCAGCAGCTCCCAAGGCCGGGAGCAGTTCTTC. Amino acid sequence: CASSSQGREQFF.

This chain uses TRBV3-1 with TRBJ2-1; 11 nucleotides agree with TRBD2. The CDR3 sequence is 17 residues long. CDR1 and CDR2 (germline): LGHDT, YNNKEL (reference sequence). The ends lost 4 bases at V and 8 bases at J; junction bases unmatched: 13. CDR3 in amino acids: CASSPYTVAGGSDEQFF. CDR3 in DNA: TGTGCCAGCAGCCCCTATACCGTAGCGGGGGGGAGTGATGAGCAGTTCTTC.